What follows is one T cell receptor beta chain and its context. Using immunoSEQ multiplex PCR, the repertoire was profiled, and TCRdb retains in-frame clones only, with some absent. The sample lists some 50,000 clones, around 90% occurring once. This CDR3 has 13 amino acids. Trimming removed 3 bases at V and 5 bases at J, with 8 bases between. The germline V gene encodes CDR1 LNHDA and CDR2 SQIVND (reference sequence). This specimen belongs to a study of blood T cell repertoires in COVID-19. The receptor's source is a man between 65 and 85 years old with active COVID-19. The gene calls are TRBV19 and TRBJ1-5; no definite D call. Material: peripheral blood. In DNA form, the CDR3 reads TGTGCCAGTAGTATTCGACTGGATCAGCCCCAGCATTTT. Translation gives CASSIRLDQPQHF. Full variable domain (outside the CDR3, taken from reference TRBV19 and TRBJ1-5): DGGITQSPKYLFRKEGQNVTLSCEQNLNHDAMYWYRQDPGQGLRLIYYSQIVNDFQKGDIAEGYSVSREKKESFPLTVTSAQKNPTAFYLCASSIRLDQPQHFGDGTRLSIL.